A selection of T cell receptor beta chains follows, all from one sample in a study of blood T cell repertoires in COVID-19. Using immunoSEQ multiplex PCR, the repertoire was profiled, and TCRdb retains in-frame clones only, with some absent. The table records 300,000 to 400,000 clones, 85% of them present only once. Sample: peripheral blood. The receptor set was obtained from a human donor in a cohort sampled during active COVID-19. CDR3s include the opening cysteine and the closing phenylalanine or tryptophan. A D gene is named only where the DNA matches it firmly. Clone size is given for some rows only: seen once, a few or many times, or a class if the clone is expanded.

clone size,D gene,J gene,V gene,CDR3 protein,CDR3 DNA
once,.,TRBJ1-3,TRBV24-1,CATSDGRGKDSGNTIYF,TGTGCCACCAGTGATGGCAGGGGAAAAGACTCTGGAAACACCATATATTTT
.,.,TRBJ1-1,TRBV19,CASSWALTKVNTEAFF,TGTGCCAGTAGTTGGGCCCTTACGAAGGTGAACACTGAAGCTTTCTTT
.,TRBD1,TRBJ2-6,TRBV18,CASSPMDRGASGANVLTF,TGTGCCAGCTCACCAATGGACAGGGGGGCCTCTGGGGCCAACGTCCTGACTTTC
.,TRBD1,TRBJ2-3,TRBV13,CASSSGTGADTQYF,TGTGCCAGCAGCTCCGGGACAGGGGCAGATACGCAGTATTTT
.,TRBD1,TRBJ1-1,TRBV7-3,CASSSPDRGTEAFF,TGTGCCAGCAGCTCTCCGGACAGGGGGACTGAAGCTTTCTTT
.,TRBD1,TRBJ1-4,TRBV5-1,CASSQRQGENEKLFF,TGCGCCAGCAGCCAAAGACAGGGGGAAAATGAAAAACTGTTTTTT
.,.,TRBJ1-5,TRBV6-1,CASSGGAGGGNQPQHF,TGTGCCAGCAGTGGAGGGGCGGGGGGCGGTAATCAGCCCCAGCATTTT
.,.,TRBJ1-2,TRBV6-6,CASSPGHGPGYGYTF,TGTGCCAGCAGTCCTGGACACGGTCCCGGCTATGGCTACACCTTC
.,.,TRBJ2-6,TRBV7-8,CASSFTGANVLTF,TGTGCCAGCAGCTTCACTGGGGCCAACGTCCTGACTTTC
.,.,TRBJ1-5,TRBV5-6,CASSLRAGRQPQHF,TGTGCCAGCAGCTTGAGAGCGGGGCGACAGCCCCAGCATTTT
.,.,TRBJ1-6,TRBV12-3/TRBV12-4,CASSSYNSPLHF,TGTGCCTCGAGCTCCTATAATTCACCCCTCCACTTT
.,TRBD1,TRBJ2-2,TRBV20-1,CSASKGQALGELFF,TGCAGTGCTAGTAAGGGACAGGCCTTGGGGGAGCTGTTTTTT
.,.,TRBJ1-1,TRBV30,CAWSPLEEAFF,TGTGCCTGGAGTCCTCTGGAGGAGGCTTTCTTT
once,.,TRBJ2-7,TRBV9,CASSVDVTGYEQYF,TGTGCCAGCAGCGTAGATGTAACAGGCTACGAGCAGTACTTC